These 27 T cell receptor beta chains originate from one sample sequenced in a study of blood T cell repertoires in COVID-19. The method was immunoSEQ multiplex PCR; TCRdb's version includes in-frame clones alone and lacks a portion of them. The data show approximately 54,000 clones, roughly 76% seen once. The sample was peripheral blood. These receptors all stem from a woman aged 60 to 75 with acute or convalescent COVID-19.

The V and J genes are TRBV2 and TRBJ2-5; TRBD2 matches at 10 bases. After removal of 4 bases from V and 5 bases from J, the junction contained 7 bases not matched to a gene. Germline CDR1 SNHLY, CDR2 FYNNEI. The CDR3 extends over 15 amino acids. Written as DNA, the CDR3 is TGTGCCAGCAGTGGGGAGCGGGGGGGCCTGGAGACCCAGTACTTC. Amino acid sequence: CASSGERGGLETQYF.

The chain combines TRBV15 with TRBJ2-1; D gene uncertain. Germline loops: CDR1 LNHNV, CDR2 YYDKDF (reference sequence). The CDR3 covers 13 residues. Trimming shortened V by 0 bases and J by 9 bases, and 9 bases separated the two germline ends. CDR3 DNA: TGTGCCACCAGCAGAGACGAGGTCGGTGAGCAGTTCTTC. Its translation is CATSRDEVGEQFF.

The rearrangement joins TRBV3-1 (or the pseudogene TRBV3-2) to TRBJ1-4; a weak D match, TRBD1 (5 bases). The CDR3 loop spans 14 amino acids. Between the trimmed V and J ends, which lost 0 bases and 5 bases, there was a span of 7 bases. CDR1 is LGHDT and CDR2 is YNNKEL in the germline V gene (reference sequence). The CDR3 reads CASSQETVNEKLFF. The CDR3 nucleotides read TGTGCCAGCAGCCAAGAGACAGTCAATGAAAAACTGTTTTTT.

The chain is built from TRBV10-3 and TRBJ2-2; D remains unclear. The ends were cut back, 4 bases at V and 5 bases at J, with 11 bases in the middle. This CDR3 has 14 amino acids. Germline CDR1 reads ENHRY; CDR2 reads SYGVKD. In DNA form, the CDR3 reads TGTGCCATCAGTGTCGGCAGGTGGACCGGGGAGCTGTTTTTT. Protein: CAISVGRWTGELFF.

V and J are TRBV7-9 and TRBJ2-2, with TRBD1 matching 10 bases. This CDR3 is built from 17 residues. Per germline, CDR1 SEHNR and CDR2 FQNEAQ (reference sequence). With V trimmed by 5 bases and J by 4 bases, 10 bases remained unmatched. The CDR3 DNA is TGTGCCAGCAGCGAGTGGCGGGGACAGGGGACCACCGGGGAGCTGTTTTTT. Translating gives CASSEWRGQGTTGELFF.

J is TRBJ1-2 and V is TRBV6-5, with D tentatively TRBD1 (6 bases). Germline V lookup: CDR1 MNHEY, CDR2 SVGAGI. Trimming removed 4 bases from V and 4 bases from J, with 13 bases in between. CDR3 size: 14 residues. The CDR3 spells CASSFGTRFYGYTF. The DNA of the CDR3 is TGTGCCAGCAGTTTTGGGACAAGGTTCTATGGCTACACCTTC.

This chain links TRBV11-2 with TRBJ2-1, with 9 bases that match TRBD1. CDR1 is SGHAT, CDR2 FQNNGV, per germline. The CDR3 has 13 amino acids. The V and J ends lost 6 bases and 7 bases, in that order; junction bases with no gene match: 4. The DNA of the CDR3 is TGTGCCAGCAGTCCCGACAGGGGGAATGAGCAGTTCTTC. Amino acids: CASSPDRGNEQFF.

V usage is TRBV28 and J usage is TRBJ2-3, with TRBD2 matching over 7 bases. After removal of 6 bases from V and 0 bases from J, the junction contained 9 bases not matched to a gene. Germline CDR1 is MDHEN and CDR2 is SYDVKM. There are 16 residues in the CDR3. CDR3 sequence reads: CASRMTLASSTDTQYF. Here the CDR3 DNA reads TGTGCCAGCAGAATGACACTAGCGTCAAGCACAGATACGCAGTATTTT. Complete variable domain (other parts from reference TRBV28 and TRBJ2-3): DVKVTQSSRYLVKRTGEKVFLECVQDMDHENMFWYRQDPGLGLRLIYFSYDVKMKEKGDIPEGYSVSREKKERFSLILESASTNQTSMYLCASRMTLASSTDTQYFGPGTRLTVL.

The chain recombines TRBV25-1 with TRBJ1-2; 9 bases are a match to TRBD1. This CDR3 has 14 residues. Germline loops: CDR1 MGHDK, CDR2 SYGVNS. Trimming took 6 bases from V and 8 from J; bases not matched to a gene: 10. DNA for the CDR3: TGTGCCAGCAGCGAACCGGGACAGGGTAACGGCTACACCTTC. Translating gives CASSEPGQGNGYTF.

The chain combines TRBV6-2 or TRBV6-3 with TRBJ1-3; D is unresolved. This CDR3 comprises 20 residues. CDR1 and CDR2 from the germline V gene are MNHEY and SVGEGT. V was trimmed by 0 bases and J by 0 bases, leaving 21 bases between them. CDR3 amino acids: CASSYSNLREPPNSGNTIYF. DNA for the CDR3: TGTGCCAGCAGTTACTCGAATCTCCGAGAGCCGCCAAACTCTGGAAACACCATATATTTT.

The rearrangement links TRBV9 to TRBJ2-1, with TRBD2 matching 9 bases. In germline, CDR1 is SGDLS, CDR2 YYNGEE. The trim removed 2 bases at V and 5 bases at J, leaving 5 bases unmatched. The CDR3 totals 15 residues. Here the CDR3 DNA reads TGTGCCAGCAGCGTTAGCGGGAGTCTTGACAATGAGCAGTTCTTC. Translated: CASSVSGSLDNEQFF.

This clone was recorded once. The rearrangement uses TRBV5-1 and TRBJ1-4, with 10 bases fitting TRBD1. From germline, CDR1 is SGHRS and CDR2 YFSETQ. The trim removed 3 bases at V and 8 bases at J, leaving 4 bases unmatched. The CDR3 spans 14 residues. The CDR3 DNA follows: TGCGCCAGCAGCTGGGGGACAGGGGCGGAAAAACTGTTTTTT. It encodes CASSWGTGAEKLFF.

This sequence joins TRBV15 and TRBJ2-3; 10 nucleotides align to TRBD2. V gave up 0 bases and J gave up 7 bases; unmatched junction bases: 10. This CDR3 is 17 amino acids long. CDR1 LNHNV and CDR2 YYDKDF come from the germline V gene (reference sequence). The DNA of the CDR3 is TGTGCCACCAGCAGAGATCTAAGCGGGGGGGCCTCTAATACGCAGTATTTT. Encoded protein: CATSRDLSGGASNTQYF.

The chain combines TRBV30 with TRBJ1-1, with D possibly being TRBD1 (6 bases). CDR3 length: 14 residues. Germline-derived CDR1 and CDR2 are GTSNPN and SVGIG (reference sequence). V gave up 0 bases and J gave up 6 bases, with 14 bases separating them. The CDR3 here is CAWSVGQSSSEAFF. CDR3 nucleotide sequence: TGTGCCTGGAGTGTAGGACAGTCTAGCTCTGAAGCTTTCTTT. Complete variable domain (other parts from reference TRBV30 and TRBJ1-1): SQTIHQWPATLVQPVGSPLSLECTVEGTSNPNLYWYRQAAGRGLQLLFYSVGIGQISSEVPQNLSASRPQDRQFILSSKKLLLSDSGFYLCAWSVGQSSSEAFFGQGTRLTVV.

This chain uses TRBV6-2 or TRBV6-3 with TRBJ2-7, with a tentative D call TRBD2 (7 bases). Between the trimmed V and J ends, which lost 5 bases and 3 bases, there was a span of 14 bases. The germline CDR1 and CDR2 sequences are MNHEY and SVGEGT. CDR3 length: 14 residues. Here the CDR3 DNA reads TGTGCCAGCAGTACCCTCGGGGGGCTCTACGAGCAGTACTTC. Translating gives CASSTLGGLYEQYF.

This clone has more than one count but fewer than ten. The V and J genes are TRBV6-1 and TRBJ1-2, with 9 bases matching TRBD1. The length of the CDR3 is 16 residues. V shed 1 base and J 3 bases; nucleotides not matched to a gene: 6. In germline, CDR1 is MNHNS, CDR2 SASEGT. CDR3 sequence (DNA): TGTGCCAGCAGTGAAGGGACAGGGGTGGGATACTATGGCTACACCTTC. Translation: CASSEGTGVGYYGYTF.

The V call is TRBV3-1 (or the pseudogene TRBV3-2), the J call TRBJ2-2; D is perhaps TRBD2 (6 bases). The CDR3 loop spans 15 amino acids. Deletions cut 3 bases from V and 0 bases from J, with 8 bases between. Germline CDR1 LGHDT, CDR2 YNNKEL (reference sequence). CDR3 sequence (DNA): TGTGCCAGCAGCCATCGCGGGACGAACACCGGGGAGCTGTTTTTT. Amino acids: CASSHRGTNTGELFF.

This clone occurred a few times. CDR3 DNA sequence: TGCGCCAGCCCTACGGAGGGGCTGAACACTGAAGCTTTCTTT. Amino acid sequence: CASPTEGLNTEAFF. The chain is built from TRBV10-1 and TRBJ1-1; D is perhaps TRBD1 (5 bases). The germline V and J ends were trimmed by 8 bases and 0 bases, with 13 bases remaining between them. Germline V lookup: CDR1 WNHNN, CDR2 SYGVQD (reference sequence). The CDR3 consists of 14 residues.

This clone was seen more than once but under ten times. This chain uses TRBV18 with TRBJ1-1; 8 bases agree with TRBD1. The CDR3 is 13 residues long. J was trimmed by 5 bases and V by 4 bases; bases with no gene match: 3. CDR1 KGHSH and CDR2 LQKENI come from the germline V gene. The chain's CDR3 is CASSQQGGTEAFF. In nucleotides, the CDR3 is TGTGCCAGCTCACAACAGGGGGGGACTGAAGCTTTCTTT.

CDR3 loop: CASSPGQVNSPLHF. The CDR3 DNA reads as TGTGCCAGCAGCCCTGGACAGGTTAATTCACCCCTCCACTTT. The genes are TRBV28 and TRBJ1-6; 7 bases match TRBD1. This CDR3 is built from 14 residues. The V and J ends lost 6 bases and 6 bases, in that order; junction bases with no gene match: 5. The germline gives CDR1 MDHEN, CDR2 SYDVKM.

The chain employs TRBV7-9 and TRBJ1-2, with 7 bases that match TRBD1. J gave up 7 bases and V 8 bases, and 7 bases lay outside the gene matches. The CDR3 length is 12 residues. Germline values: CDR1 SEHNR, CDR2 FQNEAQ (reference sequence). CDR3 sequence reads: CASRQGDSGYTF. The CDR3 coding sequence is TGTGCCAGCCGACAGGGAGATAGTGGCTACACCTTC.

The chain uses TRBV6-6 and TRBJ1-2; D might be TRBD1 (6 bases). CDR1 is MNHNY and CDR2 is SVGAGI in the germline V gene (reference sequence). The V and J ends lost 9 bases and 0 bases respectively, with 11 bases between them. The CDR3 consists of 13 residues. CDR3 DNA sequence: TGTGCCAGTTCCAGGGGAACTAACTATGGCTACACCTTC. Amino acids: CASSRGTNYGYTF.

The V gene is TRBV5-6, the J gene TRBJ2-5; TRBD2 matches 9 bases. The germline V gene encodes CDR1 SGHDT and CDR2 YYEEEE. V gave up 0 bases and J gave up 2 bases; unmatched junction bases: 8. The length of the CDR3 is 17 residues. In DNA, the CDR3 is TGTGCCAGCAGCTTGGGGGTAGCGGGAGTCCCACAAGAGACCCAGTACTTC. Translating gives CASSLGVAGVPQETQYF.

The rearrangement uses TRBV19 and TRBJ2-5; TRBD2 matches at 8 bases. Germline loops: CDR1 LNHDA, CDR2 SQIVND (reference sequence). CDR3 length equals 15 residues. V trimming: 5 bases; J trimming: 4 bases; junction bases outside the gene matches: 9. CDR3 sequence reads: CASSPGGGHGETQYF. The CDR3 DNA reads TGTGCCAGTAGTCCTGGCGGGGGGCACGGAGAGACCCAGTACTTC.

The CDR3 here is CASSQEQNQPQHF. For the CDR3, the DNA is TGCGCCAGCAGCCAAGAACAGAATCAGCCCCAGCATTTT. The chain has TRBV4-1 and TRBJ1-5; no firm D call. From germline, CDR1 is MGHRA and CDR2 YSYEKL. V was cut by 0 bases and J by 4 bases, with 4 bases left in between. The CDR3 consists of 13 residues.

V and J are TRBV29-1 and TRBJ1-1, with 7 bases that match TRBD1. With 3 bases clipped from V and 1 base from J, the junction kept 14 bases outside the gene matches. This CDR3 is 17 amino acids long. Germline V gives CDR1 SQVTM, CDR2 ANQGSEA. The CDR3 coding sequence is TGCAGCGTTGACGCATGGGTACAGGGGTTTTGGAACACTGAAGCTTTCTTT. Amino acid sequence: CSVDAWVQGFWNTEAFF.

V is TRBV18 and J is TRBJ2-7; D is possibly TRBD1 (6 bases). V was trimmed by 8 bases and J by 2 bases, leaving 13 bases between them. Germline CDR1 KGHSH, CDR2 LQKENI. The CDR3 sequence is 13 residues long. Here the CDR3 DNA reads TGTGCCAGCGGCCGGGACACAACCTACGAGCAGTACTTC. This translates into CASGRDTTYEQYF.